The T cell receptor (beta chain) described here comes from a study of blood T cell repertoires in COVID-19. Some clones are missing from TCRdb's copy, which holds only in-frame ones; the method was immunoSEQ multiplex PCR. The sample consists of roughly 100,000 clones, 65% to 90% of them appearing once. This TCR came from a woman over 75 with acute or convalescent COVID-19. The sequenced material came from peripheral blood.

The CDR3 sequence is CASSFVCGGYPQETQYF. The CDR3 nucleotides are TGTGCCAGCAGCTTTGTTTGCGGGGGGTACCCACAAGAGACCCAGTACTTC. The J gene is TRBJ2-5, the V gene TRBV7-4; 8 bases are shared with TRBD2. The J segment lost 2 bases and the V segment lost 3 bases, leaving 11 bases of the junction unmatched. Germline-derived CDR1 and CDR2 are SGHVT and SQSDAQ. The CDR3 covers 17 residues.